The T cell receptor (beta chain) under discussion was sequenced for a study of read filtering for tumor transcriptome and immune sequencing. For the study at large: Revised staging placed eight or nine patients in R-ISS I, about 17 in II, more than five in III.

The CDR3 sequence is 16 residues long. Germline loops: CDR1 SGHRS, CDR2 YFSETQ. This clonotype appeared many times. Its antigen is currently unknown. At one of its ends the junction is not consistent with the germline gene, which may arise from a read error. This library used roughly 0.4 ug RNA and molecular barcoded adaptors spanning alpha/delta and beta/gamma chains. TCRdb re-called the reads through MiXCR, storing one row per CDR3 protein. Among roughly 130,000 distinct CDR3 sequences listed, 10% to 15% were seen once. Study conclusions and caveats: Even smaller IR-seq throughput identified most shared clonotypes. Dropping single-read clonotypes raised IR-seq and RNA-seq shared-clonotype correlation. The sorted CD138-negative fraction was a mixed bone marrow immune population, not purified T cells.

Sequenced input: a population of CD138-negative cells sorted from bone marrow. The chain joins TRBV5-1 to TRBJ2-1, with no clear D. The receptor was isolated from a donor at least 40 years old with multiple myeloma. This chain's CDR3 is CASTLDGPMSYNEQFF. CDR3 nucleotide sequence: TGCGCCAGCACCTTGGACGGTCCGATGTCCTACAATGAGCAGTTCTTC.